The 2 T cell receptor beta chains in this list originate from one sample, sequenced in a study of read filtering for tumor transcriptome and immune sequencing. Molecular barcoded adaptors covering alpha/delta and beta/gamma chains were used on about 0.4 ug RNA. From the reads, TCRdb called clonotypes with MiXCR, one entry per CDR3 protein. The table has about 130,000 distinct CDR3 sequences, around 13% seen once. The sequencing sample was made of a population of CD138-negative cells sorted from bone marrow. The receptors shown here come from a donor over 35 with multiple myeloma.

This clonotype has at least ten counts. The rearrangement joins TRBV11-1 to TRBJ2-1, with 7 bases lining up with TRBD1. CDR1 SGHAT and CDR2 FQDESV come from the germline V gene (reference sequence). Trimming at V came to 1 base and at J to 2 bases, leaving 2 bases not matched to a gene. This CDR3 is 15 amino acids long. CDR3 sequence (DNA): TGTGCCAGCAGCTTAGGGGGGACAGCCTACAATGAGCAGTTCTTC. Its translation: CASSLGGTAYNEQFF. The full variable domain, rest sourced from reference TRBV11-1 and TRBJ2-1, is EAEVAQSPRYKITEKSQAVAFWCDPISGHATLYWYRQILGQGPELLVQFQDESVVDDSQLPKDRFSAERLKGVDSTLKIQPAELGDSAMYLCASSLGGTAYNEQFFGPGTRLTVL.

This clonotype was seen repeatedly, ten times or more. One base away lies a much larger clone, so this may be a sequencing read error. This CDR3 reads CSVTGTGSPGQFF. DNA of the CDR3: TGCAGCGTAACCGGGACAGGGTCGCCCGGGCAGTTCTTC. The chain is built from TRBV29-1 and TRBJ2-1; TRBD1 aligns across 9 bases. The CDR3 is made up of 13 amino acids. V was pared by 6 bases and J by 12 bases, with 12 bases of the junction left unmatched. In germline, CDR1 is SQVTM, CDR2 ANQGSEA.